This T cell receptor (beta chain) came from a study of identifying expanded T cells in peripheral blood. Study findings and constraints: Over approximately two and four weeks, about 15 and 19 clones changed, versus approximately 1.1 between replicates. Variance in clone template counts between roughly 2-week samples significantly increased with total template count across all healthy donors.

Data came from immunoSEQ multiplex PCR; TCRdb stores just in-frame clones and leaves some out. The table shows tens of thousands of clones, with about 83% occurring only once. For this clone: Antigen specificity is unknown.

No infections or other immune events were documented during collection. The V gene's germline CDR1 is SGHVS and CDR2 FQNEAQ. V was pared by 3 bases and J by 3 bases, with 15 bases between. This CDR3 has 16 amino acids. The rearrangement links TRBV7-8 to TRBJ1-5; D gene ambiguous. Sequenced sample: blood. The receptor comes from a person between 18 and 70 years old in good health. CDR3 coding DNA: TGTGCCAGCAGCTTTTCCTCACGGCAGATCAATCAGCCCCAGCATTTT. As protein: CASSFSSRQINQPQHF.